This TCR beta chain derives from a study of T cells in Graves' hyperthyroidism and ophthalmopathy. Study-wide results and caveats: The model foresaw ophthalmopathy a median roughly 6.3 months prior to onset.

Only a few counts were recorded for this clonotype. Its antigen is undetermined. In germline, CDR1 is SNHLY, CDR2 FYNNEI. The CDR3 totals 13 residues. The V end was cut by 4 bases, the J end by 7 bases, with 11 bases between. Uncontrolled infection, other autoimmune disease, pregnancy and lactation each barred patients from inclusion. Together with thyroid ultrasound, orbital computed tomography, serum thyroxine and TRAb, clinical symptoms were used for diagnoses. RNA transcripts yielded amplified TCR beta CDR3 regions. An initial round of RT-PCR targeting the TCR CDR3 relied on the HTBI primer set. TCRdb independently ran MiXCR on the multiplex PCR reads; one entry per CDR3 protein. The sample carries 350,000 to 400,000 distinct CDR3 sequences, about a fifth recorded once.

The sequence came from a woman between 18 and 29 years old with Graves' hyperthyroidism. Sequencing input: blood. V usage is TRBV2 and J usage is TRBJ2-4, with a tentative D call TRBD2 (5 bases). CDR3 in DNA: TGTGCCAGCAGTGGTACCGGGAAGAACATTCAGTACTTC. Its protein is CASSGTGKNIQYF. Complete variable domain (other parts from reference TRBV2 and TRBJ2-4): EPEVTQTPSHQVTQMGQEVILRCVPISNHLYFYWYRQILGQKVEFLVSFYNNEISEKSEIFDDQFSVERPDGSNFTLKIRSTKLEDSAMYFCASSGTGKNIQYFGAGTRLSVL.